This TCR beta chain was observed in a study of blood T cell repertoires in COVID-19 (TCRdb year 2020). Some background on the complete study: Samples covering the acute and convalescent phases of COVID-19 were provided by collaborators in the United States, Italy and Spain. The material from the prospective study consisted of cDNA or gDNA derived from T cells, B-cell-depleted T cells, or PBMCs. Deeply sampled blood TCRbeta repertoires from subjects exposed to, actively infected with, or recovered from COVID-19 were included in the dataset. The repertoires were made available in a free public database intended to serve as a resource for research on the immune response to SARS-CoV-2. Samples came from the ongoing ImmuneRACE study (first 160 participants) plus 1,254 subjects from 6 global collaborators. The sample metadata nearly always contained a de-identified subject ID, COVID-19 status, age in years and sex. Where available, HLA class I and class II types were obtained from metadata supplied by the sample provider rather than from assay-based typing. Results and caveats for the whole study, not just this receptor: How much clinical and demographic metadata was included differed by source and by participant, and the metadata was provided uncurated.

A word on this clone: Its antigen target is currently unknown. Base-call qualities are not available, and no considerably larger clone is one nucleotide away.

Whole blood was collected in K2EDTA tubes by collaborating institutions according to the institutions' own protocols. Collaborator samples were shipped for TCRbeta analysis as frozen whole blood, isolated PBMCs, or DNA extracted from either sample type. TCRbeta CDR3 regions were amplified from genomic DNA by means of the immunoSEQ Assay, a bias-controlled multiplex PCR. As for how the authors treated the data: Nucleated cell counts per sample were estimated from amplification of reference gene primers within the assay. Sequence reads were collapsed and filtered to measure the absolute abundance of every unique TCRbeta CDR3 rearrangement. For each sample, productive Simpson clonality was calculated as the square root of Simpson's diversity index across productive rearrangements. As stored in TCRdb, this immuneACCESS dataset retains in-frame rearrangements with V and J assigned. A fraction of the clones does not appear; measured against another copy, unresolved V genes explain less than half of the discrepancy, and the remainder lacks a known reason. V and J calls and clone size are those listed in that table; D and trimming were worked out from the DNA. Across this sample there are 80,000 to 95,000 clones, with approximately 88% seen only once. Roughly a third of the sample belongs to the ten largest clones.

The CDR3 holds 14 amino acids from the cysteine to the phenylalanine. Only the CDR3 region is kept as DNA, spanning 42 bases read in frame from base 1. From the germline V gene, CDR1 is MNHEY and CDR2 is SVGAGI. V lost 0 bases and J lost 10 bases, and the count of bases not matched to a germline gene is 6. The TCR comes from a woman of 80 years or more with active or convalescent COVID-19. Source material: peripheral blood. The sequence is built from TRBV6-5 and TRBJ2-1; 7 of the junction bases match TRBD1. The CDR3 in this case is CASSYSKTGAEQFF. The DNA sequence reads TGTGCCAGCAGTTACTCTAAAACAGGGGCCGAGCAGTTCTTC.